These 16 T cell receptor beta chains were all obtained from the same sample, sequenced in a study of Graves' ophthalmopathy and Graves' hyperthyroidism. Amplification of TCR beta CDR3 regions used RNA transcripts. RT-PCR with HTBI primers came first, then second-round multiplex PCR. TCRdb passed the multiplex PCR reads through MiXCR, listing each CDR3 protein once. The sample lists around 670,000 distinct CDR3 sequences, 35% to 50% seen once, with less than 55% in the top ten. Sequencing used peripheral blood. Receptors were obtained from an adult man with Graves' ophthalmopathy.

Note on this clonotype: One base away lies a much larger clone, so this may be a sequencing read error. The CDR3 protein is CANSLDVNTEAFF. The CDR3 DNA sequence: TGTGCCAACAGCTTAGACGTGAACACTGAAGCTTTCTTT. The rearrangement links TRBV7-2 to TRBJ1-1, with unresolved D. The CDR3 consists of 13 residues. The germline V gene has CDR1 SGHTA and CDR2 FQGNSA.

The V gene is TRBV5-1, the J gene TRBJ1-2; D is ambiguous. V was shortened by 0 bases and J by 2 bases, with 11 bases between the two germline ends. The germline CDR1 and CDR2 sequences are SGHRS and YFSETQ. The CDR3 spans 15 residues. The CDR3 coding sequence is TGCGCCAGCAGCTTGGCCCCGGGAGTAAACTATGGCTACACCTTC. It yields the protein CASSLAPGVNYGYTF.

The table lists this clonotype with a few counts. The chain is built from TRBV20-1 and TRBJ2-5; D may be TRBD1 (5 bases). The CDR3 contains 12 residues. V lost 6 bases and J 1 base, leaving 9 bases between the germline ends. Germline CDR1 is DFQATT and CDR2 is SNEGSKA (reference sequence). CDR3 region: CSADDSQETQYF. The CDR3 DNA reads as TGCAGTGCCGATGACAGCCAAGAGACCCAGTACTTC.

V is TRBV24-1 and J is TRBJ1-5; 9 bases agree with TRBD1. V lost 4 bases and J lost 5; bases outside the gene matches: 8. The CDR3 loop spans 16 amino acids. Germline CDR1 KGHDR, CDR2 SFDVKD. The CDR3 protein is CATSDLGTGKYQPQHF. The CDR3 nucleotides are TGTGCCACCAGTGACCTAGGGACAGGGAAGTATCAGCCCCAGCATTTT.

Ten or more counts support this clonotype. The CDR3 sequence: CASSYLQGRQPQHF. The CDR3, as DNA: TGTGCCAGCAGTTATTTACAAGGCAGGCAGCCCCAGCATTTT. V usage is TRBV2 and J usage is TRBJ1-5, with D hard to call. Trimming took 5 bases from V and 7 from J, leaving 15 bases between them. Germline-derived CDR1 and CDR2 are SNHLY and FYNNEI. This CDR3 spans 14 amino acids.

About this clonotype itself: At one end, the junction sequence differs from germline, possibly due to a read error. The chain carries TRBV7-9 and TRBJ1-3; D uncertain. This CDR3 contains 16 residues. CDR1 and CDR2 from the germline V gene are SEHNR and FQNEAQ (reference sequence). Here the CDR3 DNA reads TGTGCCAGCAGAAAAGGAGGCAGCCGCTCCGGAAACGCCATATATTTT. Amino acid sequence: CASRKGGSRSGNAIYF.

The CDR3 protein is CASSQRGLASDTQYF. For the CDR3, the DNA is TGTGCCAGCAGCCAGAGGGGACTAGCGTCAGATACGCAGTATTTT. The rearrangement links TRBV2 to TRBJ2-3; 10 bases agree with TRBD2. CDR1 is SNHLY and CDR2 is FYNNEI in the germline V gene. V shed 6 bases and J 4 bases; nucleotides not matched to a gene: 7. This CDR3 comprises 15 residues.

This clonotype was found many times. The CDR3 region has the DNA TGTGCCACCAGCAGACCTCGACAGGAGTCTAACTATGGCTACACCTTC. Protein product: CATSRPRQESNYGYTF. This chain connects TRBV15 to TRBJ1-2; D perhaps matches TRBD1 (6 bases). V lost 2 bases to trimming and J lost 0 bases, with 13 bases between them. Germline V gene lookup returns CDR1 LNHNV and CDR2 YYDKDF (reference sequence). The CDR3 extends over 16 amino acids.

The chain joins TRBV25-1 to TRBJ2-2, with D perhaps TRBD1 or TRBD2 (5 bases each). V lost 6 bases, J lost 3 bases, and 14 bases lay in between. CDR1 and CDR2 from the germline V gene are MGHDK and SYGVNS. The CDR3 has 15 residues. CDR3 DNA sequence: TGTGCCAGCAGCCAAGGGGACCTCGACACCGGGGAGCTGTTTTTT. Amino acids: CASSQGDLDTGELFF.

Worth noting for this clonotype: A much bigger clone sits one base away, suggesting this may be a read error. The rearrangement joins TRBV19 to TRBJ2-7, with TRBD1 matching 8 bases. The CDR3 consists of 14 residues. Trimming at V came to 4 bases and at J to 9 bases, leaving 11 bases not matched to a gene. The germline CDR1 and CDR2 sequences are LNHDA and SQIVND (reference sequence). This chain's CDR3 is CASSRTGRTTLQYF. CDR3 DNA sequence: TGTGCCAGTAGTAGGACAGGGCGAACTACGTTGCAGTACTTC.

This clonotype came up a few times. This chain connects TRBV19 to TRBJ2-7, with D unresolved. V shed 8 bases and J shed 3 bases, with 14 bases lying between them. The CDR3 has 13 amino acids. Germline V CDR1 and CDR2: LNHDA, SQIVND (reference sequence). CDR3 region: CASSQTEFYEQYF. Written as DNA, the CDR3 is TGTGCCAGTTCCCAGACGGAGTTCTACGAGCAGTACTTC.

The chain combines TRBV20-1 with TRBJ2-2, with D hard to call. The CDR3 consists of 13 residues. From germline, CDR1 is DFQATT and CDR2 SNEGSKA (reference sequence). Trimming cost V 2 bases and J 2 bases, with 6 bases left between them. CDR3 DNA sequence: TGCAGTGCTAGAAACGCTAACACCGGGGAGCTGTTTTTT. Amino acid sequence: CSARNANTGELFF.

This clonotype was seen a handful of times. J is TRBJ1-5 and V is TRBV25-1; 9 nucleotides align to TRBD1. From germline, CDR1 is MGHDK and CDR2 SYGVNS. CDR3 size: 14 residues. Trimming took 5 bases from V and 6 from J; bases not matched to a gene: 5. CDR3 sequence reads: CASSWGQGGQPQHF. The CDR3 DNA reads TGTGCCAGCAGTTGGGGACAGGGTGGTCAGCCCCAGCATTTT.

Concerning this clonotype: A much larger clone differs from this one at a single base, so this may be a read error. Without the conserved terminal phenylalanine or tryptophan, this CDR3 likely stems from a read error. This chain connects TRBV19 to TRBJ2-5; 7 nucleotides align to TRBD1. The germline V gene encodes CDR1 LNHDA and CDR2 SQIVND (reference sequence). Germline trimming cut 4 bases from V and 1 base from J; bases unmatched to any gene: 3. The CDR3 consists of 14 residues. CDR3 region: CASSTGQLQETQYL. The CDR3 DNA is TGTGCCAGTAGTACGGGACAGCTCCAAGAGACCCAGTACCTC.

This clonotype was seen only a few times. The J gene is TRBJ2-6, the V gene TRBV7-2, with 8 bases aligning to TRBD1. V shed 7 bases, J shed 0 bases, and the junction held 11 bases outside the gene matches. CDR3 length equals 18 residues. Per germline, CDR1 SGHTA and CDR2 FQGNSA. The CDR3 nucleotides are TGTGCCAGCAAGGGCCCAGGGGGCCTCAGCTCTGGGGCCAACGTCCTGACTTTC. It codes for CASKGPGGLSSGANVLTF.

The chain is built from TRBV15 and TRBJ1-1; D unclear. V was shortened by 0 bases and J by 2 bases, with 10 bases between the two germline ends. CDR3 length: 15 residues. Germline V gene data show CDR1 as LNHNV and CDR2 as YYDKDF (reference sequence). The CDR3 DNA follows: TGTGCCACCAGCAGAGATGGCAGAACTAACACTGAAGCTTTCTTT. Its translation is CATSRDGRTNTEAFF.